This T cell receptor (beta chain) was recorded in a study of siplizumab effects on memory and regulatory T cells. Findings of the study overall: The majority of clones, roughly 80-96% of proliferating CD4+ or CD8+ clones, lacked an assignable naive or memory phenotype. Few alloreactive clones mapped to unstimulated subsets.

It was about 10^5 TCR templates that were assayed per sample. The table came from immunoSEQ multiplex PCR; TCRdb's copy has only in-frame clones and leaves some out. The sample lists 110,000 or so clones, 80% to 95% occurring once. With respect to this clone: The antigen is not known.

Germline values: CDR1 SQVTM, CDR2 ANQGSEA. The V end was cut by 6 bases, the J end by 14 bases, with 8 bases between. The CDR3 loop spans 8 amino acids. The clonotype was recovered from a human donor in good health. Input material: non-Treg CD4+ T cells sorted from blood. The V call is TRBV29-1, the J call TRBJ1-3; D uncertain. The DNA of the CDR3 is TGCAGCGTGATGCGTTTATATTTT. This translates into CSVMRLYF.